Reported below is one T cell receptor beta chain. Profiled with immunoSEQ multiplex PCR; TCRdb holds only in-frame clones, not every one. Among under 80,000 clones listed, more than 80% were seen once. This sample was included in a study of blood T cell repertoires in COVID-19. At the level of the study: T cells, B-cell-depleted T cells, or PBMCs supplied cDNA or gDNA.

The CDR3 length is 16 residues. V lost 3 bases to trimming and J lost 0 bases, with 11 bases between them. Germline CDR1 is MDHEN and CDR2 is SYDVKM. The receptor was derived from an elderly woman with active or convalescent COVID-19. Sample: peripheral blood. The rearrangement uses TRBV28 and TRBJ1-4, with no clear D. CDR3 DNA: TGTGCCAGCAGTTTCTGGCAACTAACAACTAATGAAAAACTGTTTTTT. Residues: CASSFWQLTTNEKLFF.